The 18 T cell receptor beta chains below all came from one sample that was sequenced in a study of naive and memory T cell subsets. Two oligonucleotides, mixed equimolar, formed the beta constant-region primer covering TRBC1 and TRBC2. Four rounds of PCR amplified the ligated cDNA using nested alpha and beta constant-region primers plus SP2. TCRdb re-called the UMI-ligation and nested PCR reads through MiXCR, storing one row per CDR3 protein. The sample lists some 80,000 distinct CDR3 sequences, approximately 9.2% occurring once. Sequencing was done on a sample of naive CD8+ T cells from blood. These receptors originate from a human donor in good health.

The chain combines TRBV10-3 with TRBJ2-7; 7 bases are shared with TRBD2. Germline assignment: CDR1 ENHRY and CDR2 SYGVKD. This CDR3 comprises 17 residues. V shed 0 bases, J shed 3 bases, and the junction held 11 bases outside the gene matches. The chain's CDR3 is CAISESESGLGFYEQYF. CDR3 sequence (DNA): TGTGCCATCAGTGAGTCAGAATCAGGACTAGGTTTCTACGAGCAGTACTTC.

The sample holds a few counts of this clonotype. The V call is TRBV7-2, the J call TRBJ2-7; D is perhaps TRBD2 (5 bases). CDR1 SGHTA and CDR2 FQGNSA come from the germline V gene. Trimming took 7 bases from V and 3 from J, leaving 13 bases between them. The CDR3 contains 13 residues. Here the CDR3 reads CASTSGLRYEQYF. The CDR3 DNA reads as TGTGCCAGCACCAGCGGCCTCCGCTACGAGCAGTACTTC.

This clonotype showed up just a few times. This rearrangement joins TRBV7-9 to TRBJ1-2; D gene ambiguous. Trimming took off 10 bases at V and 4 bases at J, with 25 bases between the two ends. The CDR3 runs to 16 residues. Per germline, CDR1 SEHNR and CDR2 FQNEAQ (reference sequence). The CDR3, as DNA: TGTGCCACCTTATCAGCAGAGGGAATCCCCAGCTATGGCTACACCTTC. This translates into CATLSAEGIPSYGYTF.

The chain combines TRBV11-2 with TRBJ2-3, with D perhaps matching TRBD2 (6 bases). With 3 bases removed from V and 6 bases from J, the gap between germline ends came to 13 bases. The germline V gene has CDR1 SGHAT and CDR2 FQNNGV. This CDR3 spans 14 amino acids. CDR3 in DNA: TGTGCCAGCAGCTTGGAGGCGGAGGGGGATACGCAGTATTTT. Protein product: CASSLEAEGDTQYF.

The genes are TRBV29-1 and TRBJ2-1; the D gene is possibly TRBD2 (5 bases). The CDR3 covers 13 residues. CDR1 is SQVTM and CDR2 is ANQGSEA in the germline V gene. The V end lost 4 bases, the J end lost 6 bases, and 13 bases lay between the germline ends. The CDR3 DNA is TGCAGCGTTGTAGGCGGGTTTTCCAATGAGCAGTTCTTC. Translation: CSVVGGFSNEQFF.

This clonotype was counted many times. V and J are TRBV6-6 and TRBJ1-6; maybe TRBD1 (5 bases). Looked up from germline, CDR1 is MNHNY and CDR2 is SVGAGI (reference sequence). The CDR3 covers 14 residues. V gave up 0 bases and J gave up 7 bases, with 7 bases separating them. CDR3 loop: CASSYSGGNSPLHF. In DNA, the CDR3 is TGTGCCAGCAGTTACTCGGGGGGGAATTCACCCCTCCACTTT.

The table lists this clonotype with many counts. This chain connects TRBV29-1 to TRBJ2-3; possible D gene TRBD2, 6 bases. V was trimmed by 7 bases and J by 5 bases, leaving 13 bases between them. The CDR3 consists of 12 residues. The V gene's germline CDR1 is SQVTM and CDR2 ANQGSEA. In DNA, the CDR3 is TGCAGCGCAACCCCCGGGGGAGATACGCAGTATTTT. Its translation is CSATPGGDTQYF.

This clonotype was observed many times. The chain couples TRBV20-1 to TRBJ2-5; TRBD2 agrees at 7 bases. This CDR3 contains 16 residues. Losses at the gene ends were 6 bases for V and 5 bases for J; bases not matched to a gene: 18. CDR1 and CDR2 from the germline V gene are DFQATT and SNEGSKA (reference sequence). DNA for the CDR3: TGCAGTGCCCCCCCCTCGGGAGCGGGAAAGGTGGAGACCCAGTACTTC. This encodes CSAPPSGAGKVETQYF.

The sample holds many counts of this clonotype. The chain links TRBV28 to TRBJ2-1, with 10 bases that match TRBD2. CDR1 and CDR2 from the germline V gene are MDHEN and SYDVKM. The CDR3 length is 19 residues. Trimming cost V 4 bases and J 5 bases; bases outside gene matches: 17. The CDR3: CASSYPGLRTSGVDNEQFF. The CDR3, as DNA: TGTGCCAGCAGTTACCCGGGACTGAGGACTAGCGGCGTAGACAATGAGCAGTTCTTC.

This clonotype was picked up a small number of times. The chain combines TRBV7-9 with TRBJ2-7; 9 nucleotides agree with TRBD2. The CDR3 consists of 15 residues. The germline V gene has CDR1 SEHNR and CDR2 FQNEAQ (reference sequence). Trimming took 4 bases from V and 2 from J; bases not matched to a gene: 6. CDR3 sequence: CASSSHPSGAYEQYF. Here the CDR3 DNA reads TGTGCCAGCAGCTCCCACCCTAGCGGGGCCTACGAGCAGTACTTC.

The CDR3, as DNA: TGTGCCAGCAGCTTAGCCGGGCCGAACACTGAAGCTTTCTTT. This encodes CASSLAGPNTEAFF. The chain recombines TRBV7-9 with TRBJ1-1; D gene unclear. Trimming cost V 0 bases and J 1 base, with 6 bases left between them. Germline V gives CDR1 SEHNR, CDR2 FQNEAQ (reference sequence). The length of the CDR3 is 14 residues.

The chain employs TRBV29-1 and TRBJ2-1, with D maybe TRBD2 (5 bases). CDR1 and CDR2 (germline): SQVTM, ANQGSEA. The CDR3 totals 10 residues. V dropped 3 bases and J dropped 9 bases, with 6 bases sitting between them. This CDR3 is CSVDGGEQFF. CDR3 in DNA: TGCAGCGTTGACGGAGGTGAGCAGTTCTTC.

The chain links TRBV9 to TRBJ2-7; 7 bases agree with TRBD2. CDR3 length: 14 amino acids. V dropped 3 bases and J dropped 1; count of bases not matched to a gene: 4. Germline-derived CDR1 and CDR2 are SGDLS and YYNGEE. In DNA, the CDR3 is TGTGCCAGCAGCGGGGGGGGGAAATCCTACGAGCAGTACTTC. Translation gives CASSGGGKSYEQYF.

There are many counts of this clonotype. The rearrangement joins TRBV29-1 to TRBJ2-1; perhaps TRBD2 as D (5 bases). V was trimmed by 7 bases and J by 5 bases, leaving 12 bases between them. The length of the CDR3 is 12 residues. Germline CDR1 reads SQVTM; CDR2 reads ANQGSEA. The CDR3 nucleotides read TGCAGCGCACGGGGAGTCAACAATGAGCAGTTCTTC. Its translation: CSARGVNNEQFF.

J is TRBJ2-1 and V is TRBV28; 8 nucleotides agree with TRBD2. V lost 8 bases to trimming and J lost 8 bases; unmatched junction nucleotides: 8. The CDR3 totals 13 residues. Germline V gene data show CDR1 as MDHEN and CDR2 as SYDVKM. CDR3 amino acids: CASQLGGVDEQFF. The CDR3, as DNA: TGTGCCAGCCAGCTCGGGGGGGTCGATGAGCAGTTCTTC.

This clonotype occurred a few times. The chain has TRBV25-1 and TRBJ2-6; 7 bases map to TRBD1. There are 15 residues in the CDR3. Germline values: CDR1 MGHDK, CDR2 SYGVNS. Trimming took 3 bases from V and 4 from J; bases not matched to a gene: 3. CDR3 in DNA: TGTGCCAGCAGTGAGACAGGGACCGGGGCCAACGTCCTGACTTTC. It translates to CASSETGTGANVLTF. Filled out from reference TRBV25-1 and TRBJ2-6, the complete variable domain reads EADIYQTPRYLVIGTGKKITLECSQTMGHDKMYWYQQDPGMELHLIHYSYGVNSTEKGDLSSESTVSRIRTEHFPLTLESARPSHTSQYLCASSETGTGANVLTFGAGSRLTVL.

This clonotype has ten or more counts. The V call is TRBV7-9, the J call TRBJ2-4; D is undetermined. Trimming removed 1 base from V and 1 base from J, with 14 bases in between. The germline gives CDR1 SEHNR, CDR2 FQNEAQ (reference sequence). This CDR3 region has 17 residues. DNA for the CDR3: TGTGCCAGCAGCTTAGAGGATGTTTTGGGGGCCAAAAACATTCAGTACTTC. It codes for CASSLEDVLGAKNIQYF.

The genes are TRBV27 and TRBJ2-3; tentative D call: TRBD2 (6 bases). V lost 2 bases and J 2 bases, leaving 14 bases between the germline ends. Germline CDR1 MNHEY, CDR2 SMNVEV (reference sequence). The CDR3 sequence is 16 residues long. CDR3 DNA: TGTGCCAGCAGTTTAATCCCGGGACTGCACACAGATACGCAGTATTTT. Translating gives CASSLIPGLHTDTQYF.